The next 21 T cell receptor beta chains were all read from a single sample in a study of blood T cell repertoires in COVID-19. The method was immunoSEQ multiplex PCR; TCRdb's version includes in-frame clones alone and lacks a portion of them. The sample yields roughly 150,000 clones, approximately 83% seen once. Sequenced material: PBMCs or T cells enriched from blood (not recorded which). The receptors here all came from a man aged 70 or older who had been exposed to COVID-19.

This clone has only a few counts. The chain has TRBV27 and TRBJ1-2; D ambiguous. This CDR3 region has 14 residues. In germline, CDR1 is MNHEY, CDR2 SMNVEV (reference sequence). V lost 0 bases, J lost 3 bases, and 8 bases lay in between. This chain's CDR3 is CASSLSPGYYGYTF. The CDR3 DNA is TGTGCCAGCAGTTTATCACCGGGGTACTATGGCTACACCTTC.

The chain is built from TRBV19 and TRBJ1-3; D is undetermined. Germline V CDR1 and CDR2: LNHDA, SQIVND (reference sequence). The CDR3 covers 12 residues. V was trimmed by 8 bases and J by 0 bases, leaving 5 bases between them. The CDR3, as DNA: TGTGCCAGTCAGGCCTCTGGAAACACCATATATTTT. This gives the protein CASQASGNTIYF.

The gene calls are TRBV6-6 and TRBJ1-5; 7 bases line up with TRBD1. The germline CDR1 and CDR2 sequences are MNHNY and SVGAGI (reference sequence). The CDR3 contains 16 residues. V lost 6 bases and J lost 1; bases outside the gene matches: 9. The DNA for the CDR3 is TGTGCCAGCAGACCCCCGGGGACAGTCAGCAATCAGCCCCAGCATTTT. This translates into CASRPPGTVSNQPQHF.

The chain combines TRBV7-2 with TRBJ2-7; TRBD2 aligns across 10 bases. The CDR3 runs to 15 residues. Germline CDR1 is SGHTA and CDR2 is FQGNSA. V was pared by 2 bases and J by 5 bases, with 6 bases of the junction left unmatched. The CDR3 DNA sequence: TGTGCCAGCAGCTTATTAAGCGGGGGGGCAGACGAGCAGTACTTC. Amino acid sequence: CASSLLSGGADEQYF.

The CDR3 spells CASSRGNTGELFF. Here the CDR3 DNA reads TGTGCCAGCAGTCGGGGGAACACCGGGGAGCTGTTTTTT. The chain employs TRBV28 and TRBJ2-2, with D perhaps TRBD2 (5 bases). The germline V gene has CDR1 MDHEN and CDR2 SYDVKM. Trimming pared 5 bases from V and 1 base from J, leaving 5 bases between. The CDR3 sequence is 13 residues long. Variable domain in full (rest from reference TRBV28 and TRBJ2-2): DVKVTQSSRYLVKRTGEKVFLECVQDMDHENMFWYRQDPGLGLRLIYFSYDVKMKEKGDIPEGYSVSREKKERFSLILESASTNQTSMYLCASSRGNTGELFFGEGSRLTVL.

V gene TRBV7-2 combines with J gene TRBJ2-7, with 13 bases aligning to TRBD2. J lost 4 bases, V lost 4 bases, and 7 bases had no gene match. The CDR3 loop spans 16 amino acids. Germline CDR1 and CDR2: SGHTA and FQGNSA. CDR3 in DNA: TGTGCCAGCAGCTCACTACTAGCGGGAGGGCTTTACGAGCAGTACTTC. Protein sequence: CASSSLLAGGLYEQYF.

This clone was seen more than once but under ten times. The rearrangement uses TRBV28 and TRBJ2-1, with D possibly matching TRBD1 (6 bases). Per the germline V gene, CDR1 is MDHEN and CDR2 is SYDVKM. Trimming pared 6 bases from V and 5 bases from J, leaving 11 bases between. This CDR3 has 13 residues. The CDR3 spells CASSRGGDNEQFF. CDR3 in DNA: TGTGCCAGCAGCCGAGGGGGTGACAATGAGCAGTTCTTC.

This chain joins TRBV5-6 and TRBJ2-3; D may be TRBD1 (5 bases). Germline-derived CDR1 and CDR2 are SGHDT and YYEEEE. The CDR3 covers 15 residues. Trimming removed 3 bases at V and 4 bases at J, with 15 bases between. CDR3 sequence (DNA): TGTGCCAGCAGCTGGACCTTCCTAGGGGCAGATACGCAGTATTTT. Amino acid sequence: CASSWTFLGADTQYF.

J is TRBJ2-6 and V is TRBV6-2 or TRBV6-3; D unresolved. CDR1 MNHEY and CDR2 SVGEGT come from the germline V gene. Trimming cost V 5 bases and J 4 bases, with 3 bases left between them. This CDR3 is 12 amino acids long. The CDR3 region is CASSQGANVLTF. The CDR3 DNA follows: TGTGCCAGCAGTCAAGGGGCCAACGTCCTGACTTTC.

This chain joins TRBV2 and TRBJ2-7; TRBD1 aligns across 8 bases. V lost 10 bases, J lost 3 bases, and 8 bases stayed unmatched. Germline V gene data show CDR1 as SNHLY and CDR2 as FYNNEI. There are 13 residues in the CDR3. The CDR3 loop reads CATKPDRDYEQYF. The CDR3 region has the DNA TGTGCCACCAAGCCGGACAGGGACTACGAGCAGTACTTC.

This clone was counted only a few times. V gene TRBV6-5 combines with J gene TRBJ1-2; D remains ambiguous. The CDR3 has 14 amino acids. Germline values: CDR1 MNHEY, CDR2 SVGAGI. Deletions cut 8 bases from V and 2 bases from J, with 15 bases between. This CDR3 is CASAPNGGNYGYTF. The CDR3 region has the DNA TGTGCCAGCGCGCCGAACGGAGGAAACTATGGCTACACCTTC.

Only one count was recorded for this clone. The chain is built from TRBV3-1 (or the pseudogene TRBV3-2) and TRBJ1-6; possibly TRBD1 for D (5 bases). The CDR3 is 14 amino acids. With 6 bases removed from V and 6 bases from J, the gap between germline ends came to 12 bases. CDR1 is LGHDT and CDR2 is YNNKEL in the germline V gene (reference sequence). The CDR3 DNA is TGTGCCAGCAGGCTCGGGACTCGTAATTCACCCCTCCACTTT. Protein sequence: CASRLGTRNSPLHF.

The CDR3 reads CASTERGYNSPLHF. The CDR3 DNA sequence: TGTGCCAGCACCGAGCGGGGGTATAATTCACCCCTCCACTTT. The V call is TRBV6-5, the J call TRBJ1-6; possibly TRBD1 for D (5 bases). The CDR3 is 14 amino acids. Trimming took 7 bases from V and 4 from J, leaving 11 bases between them. Germline-derived CDR1 and CDR2 are MNHEY and SVGAGI.

The chain links TRBV5-1 to TRBJ2-1; 7 nucleotides align to TRBD2. Germline V gene sequence: CDR1 SGHRS, CDR2 YFSETQ. The J segment lost 10 bases and the V segment lost 0 bases, leaving 10 bases of the junction unmatched. The CDR3 has 15 residues. CDR3 loop: CASSLEVGTIGEQFF. In DNA, the CDR3 is TGCGCCAGCAGCTTGGAGGTTGGGACTATAGGCGAGCAGTTCTTC.

The genes are TRBV15 and TRBJ2-1; tentatively, D is TRBD1 (7 bases). The CDR3 extends over 17 amino acids. CDR1 and CDR2 (germline): LNHNV, YYDKDF (reference sequence). The germline V and J ends were trimmed by 2 bases and 5 bases, with 19 bases remaining between them. This CDR3 reads CATSRTRGVRVHNEQFF. The CDR3, as DNA: TGTGCCACCAGCAGAACCAGGGGGGTGCGGGTACACAATGAGCAGTTCTTC.

The chain recombines TRBV30 with TRBJ1-5, with 11 bases matching TRBD1. The CDR3 totals 14 residues. The V gene's germline CDR1 is GTSNPN and CDR2 SVGIG (reference sequence). With 1 base clipped from V and 6 bases from J, the junction kept 2 bases outside the gene matches. The DNA for the CDR3 is TGTGCCTGGAGTGGGACAGGGGGCTCTCAGCCCCAGCATTTT. Residues: CAWSGTGGSQPQHF. The full variable domain, its missing parts supplied by reference TRBV30 and TRBJ1-5, is SQTIHQWPATLVQPVGSPLSLECTVEGTSNPNLYWYRQAAGRGLQLLFYSVGIGQISSEVPQNLSASRPQDRQFILSSKKLLLSDSGFYLCAWSGTGGSQPQHFGDGTRLSIL.

The CDR3 sequence is CASSPSGAGPYGYTF. In nucleotides, the CDR3 is TGTGCCAGCAGCCCCAGTGGGGCAGGGCCCTATGGCTACACCTTC. This chain joins TRBV7-2 and TRBJ1-2, with D maybe TRBD1 (5 bases). CDR1 is SGHTA, CDR2 FQGNSA, per germline. Trimming took 5 bases from V and 4 from J, leaving 17 bases between them. The length of the CDR3 is 15 residues.

The rearrangement uses TRBV21-1 and TRBJ1-1; the table names TRBD1, a call not compared with the DNA. TRBV21-1 is flagged as a pseudogene. The CDR3 runs to 17 residues. The CDR3 DNA follows: TGTGCCAGCAGCTTTCCCAGTGGGGCCTCGGACAACACTGAAGCTTTCTTT. Amino acids: CASSFPSGASDNTEAFF.

V is TRBV7-8 and J is TRBJ2-3; the D gene is possibly TRBD1 (5 bases). Trimming took 6 bases from V and 3 from J, leaving 10 bases between them. This CDR3 region has 13 residues. The V gene's germline CDR1 is SGHVS and CDR2 FQNEAQ. In DNA form, the CDR3 reads TGTGCCAGCAGGCGACAGTTAACAGATACGCAGTATTTT. This encodes CASRRQLTDTQYF.

The chain uses TRBV5-5 and TRBJ2-3, with D maybe TRBD1 (5 bases). Deletions cut 1 base from V and 2 bases from J, with 8 bases between. This CDR3 has 14 residues. Germline lookup yields CDR1 SGHKS and CDR2 YYEKEE (reference sequence). CDR3 in amino acids: CASSLQTATDTQYF. The CDR3 coding sequence is TGTGCCAGCAGCTTGCAGACAGCCACAGATACGCAGTATTTT.

The chain recombines TRBV29-1 with TRBJ2-3; D is ambiguous. The V and J ends lost 4 bases and 0 bases respectively, with 8 bases between them. The CDR3 contains 13 residues. Germline-derived CDR1 and CDR2 are SQVTM and ANQGSEA. This CDR3 is CSVAALSTDTQYF. The CDR3 DNA is TGCAGCGTTGCGGCACTAAGCACAGATACGCAGTATTTT.